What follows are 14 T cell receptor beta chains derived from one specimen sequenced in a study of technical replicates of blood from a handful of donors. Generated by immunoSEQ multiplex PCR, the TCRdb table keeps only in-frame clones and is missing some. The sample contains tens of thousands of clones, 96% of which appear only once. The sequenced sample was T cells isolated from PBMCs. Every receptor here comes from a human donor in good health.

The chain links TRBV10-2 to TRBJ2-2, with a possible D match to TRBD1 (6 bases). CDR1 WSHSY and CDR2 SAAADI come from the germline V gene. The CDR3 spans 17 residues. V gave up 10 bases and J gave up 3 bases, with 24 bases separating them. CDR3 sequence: CATKGERIRTDTGELFF. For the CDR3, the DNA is TGCGCCACAAAGGGGGAGAGGATCAGAACAGACACCGGGGAGCTGTTTTTT.

CDR3 residues: CASSPGTSGRGQETQYF. CDR3 bases: TGTGCCAGCAGCCCCGGGACTAGCGGGAGGGGACAAGAGACCCAGTACTTC. V usage is TRBV7-9 and J usage is TRBJ2-5, with 16 bases that match TRBD2. From germline, CDR1 is SEHNR and CDR2 FQNEAQ (reference sequence). The V and J ends lost 5 bases and 2 bases, in that order; junction bases with no gene match: 5. CDR3 size: 17 residues.

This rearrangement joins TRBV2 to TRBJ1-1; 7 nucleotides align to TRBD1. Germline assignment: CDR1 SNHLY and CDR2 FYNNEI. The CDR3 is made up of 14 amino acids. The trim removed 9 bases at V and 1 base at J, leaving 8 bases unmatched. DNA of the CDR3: TGTGCCAGACGGGACAGACCATCGAACACTGAAGCTTTCTTT. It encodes CARRDRPSNTEAFF.

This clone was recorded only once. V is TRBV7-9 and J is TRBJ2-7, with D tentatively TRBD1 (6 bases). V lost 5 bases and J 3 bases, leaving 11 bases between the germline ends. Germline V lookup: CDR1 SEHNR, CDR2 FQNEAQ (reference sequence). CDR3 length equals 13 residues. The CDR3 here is CASSGNRDYEQYF. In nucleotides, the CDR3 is TGTGCCAGCAGCGGTAACAGGGACTACGAGCAGTACTTC.

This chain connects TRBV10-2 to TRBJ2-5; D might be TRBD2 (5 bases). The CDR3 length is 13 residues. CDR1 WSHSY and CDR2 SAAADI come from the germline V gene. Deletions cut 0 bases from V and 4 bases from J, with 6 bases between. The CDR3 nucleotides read TGCGCCAGCAGTGAGTCCCGGGGAGAGACCCAGTACTTC. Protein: CASSESRGETQYF.

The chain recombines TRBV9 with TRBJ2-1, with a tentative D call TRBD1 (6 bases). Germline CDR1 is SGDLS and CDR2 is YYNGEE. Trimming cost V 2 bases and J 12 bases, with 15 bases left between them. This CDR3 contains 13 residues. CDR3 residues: CASSVHRDGAQFF. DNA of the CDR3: TGTGCCAGCAGCGTCCACAGGGATGGTGCGCAGTTCTTC. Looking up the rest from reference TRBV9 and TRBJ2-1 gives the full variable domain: DSGVTQTPKHLITATGQRVTLRCSPRSGDLSVYWYQQSLDQGLQFLIQYYNGEERAKGNILERFSAQQFPDLHSELNLSSLELGDSALYFCASSVHRDGAQFFGPGTRLTVL.

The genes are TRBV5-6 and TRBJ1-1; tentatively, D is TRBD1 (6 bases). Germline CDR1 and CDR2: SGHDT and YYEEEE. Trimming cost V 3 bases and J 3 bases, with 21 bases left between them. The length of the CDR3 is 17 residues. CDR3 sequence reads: CASSSGQWGSLDTEAFF. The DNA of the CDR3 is TGTGCCAGCAGCTCCGGACAGTGGGGATCCCTGGACACTGAAGCTTTCTTT.

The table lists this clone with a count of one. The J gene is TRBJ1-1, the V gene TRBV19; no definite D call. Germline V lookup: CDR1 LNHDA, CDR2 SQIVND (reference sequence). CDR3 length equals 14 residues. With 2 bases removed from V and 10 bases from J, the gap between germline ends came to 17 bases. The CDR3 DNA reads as TGTGCCAGTAGTATATCGCGTACCTTCGGCGGAGCTTTCTTT. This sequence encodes CASSISRTFGGAFF.

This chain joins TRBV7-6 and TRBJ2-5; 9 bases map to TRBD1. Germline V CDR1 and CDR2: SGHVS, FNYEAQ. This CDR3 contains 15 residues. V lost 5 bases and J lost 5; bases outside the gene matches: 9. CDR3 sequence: CASSPGTGYEETQYF. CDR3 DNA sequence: TGTGCCAGCAGCCCAGGGACAGGGTATGAGGAGACCCAGTACTTC.

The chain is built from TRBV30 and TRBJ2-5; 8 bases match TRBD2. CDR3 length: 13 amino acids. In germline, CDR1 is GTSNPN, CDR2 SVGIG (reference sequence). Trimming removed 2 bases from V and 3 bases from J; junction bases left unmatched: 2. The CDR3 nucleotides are TGTGCCTGGAGTATCGGGGGGGAAGAGACCCAGTACTTC. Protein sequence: CAWSIGGEETQYF. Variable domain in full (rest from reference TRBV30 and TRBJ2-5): SQTIHQWPATLVQPVGSPLSLECTVEGTSNPNLYWYRQAAGRGLQLLFYSVGIGQISSEVPQNLSASRPQDRQFILSSKKLLLSDSGFYLCAWSIGGEETQYFGPGTRLLVL.

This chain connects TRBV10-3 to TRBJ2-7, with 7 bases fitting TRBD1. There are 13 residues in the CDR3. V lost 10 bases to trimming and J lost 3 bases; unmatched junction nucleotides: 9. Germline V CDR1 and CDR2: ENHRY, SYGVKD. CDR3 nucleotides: TGTGCCACTACTGGGACAGAGAGCTACGAGCAGTACTTC. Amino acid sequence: CATTGTESYEQYF.

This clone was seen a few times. The DNA for the CDR3 is TGTGCCAGCAGTGAACAGGCTACTAACACTGAAGCTTTCTTT. Amino acids: CASSEQATNTEAFF. The genes are TRBV2 and TRBJ1-1; D gene unclear. This CDR3 spans 14 amino acids. In germline, CDR1 is SNHLY, CDR2 FYNNEI. Trimming stripped 2 bases from V and 2 bases from J, with 9 bases between.

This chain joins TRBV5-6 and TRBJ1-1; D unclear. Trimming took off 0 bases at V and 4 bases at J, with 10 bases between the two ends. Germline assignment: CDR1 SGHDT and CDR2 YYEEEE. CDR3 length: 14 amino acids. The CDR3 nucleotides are TGTGCCAGCAGCTTGGTCTACGAGATCACTGAAGCTTTCTTT. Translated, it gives CASSLVYEITEAFF.

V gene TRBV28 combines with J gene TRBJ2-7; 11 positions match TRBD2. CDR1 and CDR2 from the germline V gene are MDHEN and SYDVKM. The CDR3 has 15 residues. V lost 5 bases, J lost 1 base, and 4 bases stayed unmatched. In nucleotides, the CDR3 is TGTGCCAGCAGTATAGGGACTAGCGGTTCCTACGAGCAGTACTTC. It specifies CASSIGTSGSYEQYF. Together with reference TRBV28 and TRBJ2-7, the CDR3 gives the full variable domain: DVKVTQSSRYLVKRTGEKVFLECVQDMDHENMFWYRQDPGLGLRLIYFSYDVKMKEKGDIPEGYSVSREKKERFSLILESASTNQTSMYLCASSIGTSGSYEQYFGPGTRLTVT.